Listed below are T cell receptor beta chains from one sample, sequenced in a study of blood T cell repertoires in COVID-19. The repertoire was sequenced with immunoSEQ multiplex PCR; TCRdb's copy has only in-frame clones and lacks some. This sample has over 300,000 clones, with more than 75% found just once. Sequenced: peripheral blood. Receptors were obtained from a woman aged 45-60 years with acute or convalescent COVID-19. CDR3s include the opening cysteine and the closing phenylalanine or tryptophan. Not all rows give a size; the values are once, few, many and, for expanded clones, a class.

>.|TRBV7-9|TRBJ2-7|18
CASSSPRGLAGLSYEQYF
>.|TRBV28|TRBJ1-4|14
CASTNRGLWEKLFF
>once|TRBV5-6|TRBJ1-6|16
CASSTEGFGVNSPLHF
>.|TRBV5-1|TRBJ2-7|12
CASSLTGDEQYF
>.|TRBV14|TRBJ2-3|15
CASSQVPGSTDTQYF
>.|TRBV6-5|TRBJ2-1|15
CASSYVLAGSNEQFF
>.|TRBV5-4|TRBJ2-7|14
CASSYPGLTYEQYF
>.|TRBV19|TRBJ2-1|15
CASSIGGSMYNEQFF
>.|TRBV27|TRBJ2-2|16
CASSLSNRGLAGELFF
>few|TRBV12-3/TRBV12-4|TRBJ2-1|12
CASKYSYNEQFF
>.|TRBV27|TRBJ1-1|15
CASSPRQGWETEAFF
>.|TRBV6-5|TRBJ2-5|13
CASRQGWGETQYF
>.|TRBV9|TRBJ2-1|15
CASSVDRTSYSEQFF
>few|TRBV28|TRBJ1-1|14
CASSSTVLNTEAFF
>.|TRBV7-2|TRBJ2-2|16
CASSLQAAANTGELFF
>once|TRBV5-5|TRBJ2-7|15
CASSWGTGLDYEQYF
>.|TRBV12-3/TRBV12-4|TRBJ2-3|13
CASSRRAADTQYF
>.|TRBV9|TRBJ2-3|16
CASTLGASGTTDTQYF
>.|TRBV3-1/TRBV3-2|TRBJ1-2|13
CASSQVLGLGYTF
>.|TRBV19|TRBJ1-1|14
CASSATGAPTEAFF
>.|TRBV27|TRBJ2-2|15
CASSSGLAGTGELFF
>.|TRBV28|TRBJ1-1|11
CASTKYTEAFF
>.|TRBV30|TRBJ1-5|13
CAWSRTPYQPQHF
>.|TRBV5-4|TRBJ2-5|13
CASSAGGLETQYF
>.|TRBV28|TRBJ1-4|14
CATLQGNLNEKLFF
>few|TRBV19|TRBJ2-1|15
CASSALAGVAYEQFF
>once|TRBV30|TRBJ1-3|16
CAWSSPKHAVGRPIYF
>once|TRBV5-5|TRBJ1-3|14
CASSLQGSGNTIYF
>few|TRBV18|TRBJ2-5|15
CASSPYVRGQETQYF
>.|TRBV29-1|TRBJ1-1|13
CSVTTGGLTEAFF
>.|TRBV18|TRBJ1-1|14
CASSRENRDAEAFF
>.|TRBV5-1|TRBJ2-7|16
CASSLATGQLGSGQYF
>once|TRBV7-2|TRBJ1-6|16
CASSIGPGTANSPLHF
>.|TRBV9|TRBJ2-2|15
CASSVALAGTGELFF